The sequence of this TCR beta chain was determined in a study of CD8 T cells in ankylosing spondylitis. Study-level points and caveats: Ankylosing spondylitis blood seemed to carry a telltale TCR beta motif made of about 8 highly homologous variants.

On this clonotype: Its antigen is not identified.

V gave up 4 bases and J gave up 3 bases, with 10 bases separating them. This CDR3 has 13 amino acids. CDR1 and CDR2 (germline): SGHDN, FVKESK. One entry per CDR3 protein, called by TCRdb with MiXCR from the 5' RACE reads. The table shows 220,000 or so distinct CDR3 sequences, with roughly 18% occurring only once. This TCR came from a male donor with ankylosing spondylitis. The V gene is TRBV14, the J gene TRBJ2-7; D is ambiguous. Material: blood, either unsorted or a sorted T cell fraction (not recorded which). This chain's CDR3 is CASSPTRNYEQYF. The CDR3 DNA sequence: TGTGCCAGCAGCCCTACAAGAAACTACGAGCAGTACTTC.